This T cell receptor (beta chain) was captured by sequencing in a study of CD8 T cells in Susac syndrome (dated by TCRdb to 2018 to 2020). Looking at the study overall: Of the Susac syndrome patients who were sequenced, about 6 had clinically active disease and roughly eight were in clinical remission. At blood withdrawal, Susac syndrome patients were therapy-naive, treated with corticosteroids (with IVIg additionally given to some), or treated with IVIg alone. Repertoire sequencing was used to test whether CD8+ T cell activation and differentiation in Susac syndrome was antigen driven. The investigation overall reported the following: The TCR sequencing and HLA analysis was acknowledged to have included a relatively small number of individuals. No clonal expansion was detected in the CD4+ T cell repertoire of Susac syndrome patients.

RNA was extracted using the RNeasy kit, and about 0.5 to 1 ug of the RNA was reverse transcribed with random hexamers. The immunoSEQ multiplex PCR assay, covering 54 Vbeta and 13 Jbeta segments, was used to amplify TCR beta CDR3 regions. PCR amplification bias was corrected by using a synthetic template baseline for primer optimization and computational correction. The authors' analysis ran thus. Reads were assigned to V, D and J genes according to IMGT and analyzed in immunoSEQ Analyzer, with only productive sequences retained. To calculate clonality, Shannon entropy was normalized by log2 of the number of productive unique sequences and then subtracted from one. For each patient and control, public and private clones were evaluated among the 100 most prevalent clones. Susac-specific clones were defined as absent from healthy and MS cohorts, around 980 published viral clones and other ImmuneACCESS disease sequences. TCRdb trimmed public reads at Q25 via fastp, called clones via MiXCR and kept in-frame beta chains. Each entry is one CDR3 protein sequence, shown with its most common DNA and genes. TCRdb's processing, not the authors' own work, is the source of the V and J calls. The sample has approximately 190,000 distinct CDR3 sequences on record, 95% of them singletons. The top ten hold 0.09% to 0.1% of the sample.

For this clonotype: Its recognized antigen is unknown. No qualities accompany the bases; no much larger clone lies one base away.

High-throughput TCR beta sequencing profiled peripheral blood CD8+ and CD4+ T cells from healthy donors, Susac syndrome patients and multiple sclerosis patients. Susac syndrome patients met recently defined diagnostic criteria for definite or probable disease. CD8+ TEMRA cells were enriched by FACS, while bulk CD8+ and CD4+ T cells were purified by magnetic negative isolation. Blood was collected in EDTA tubes and processed within 24 hours, with PBMCs isolated through density gradient centrifugation. PBMCs intended for TCR sequencing were cryopreserved in liquid nitrogen and thawed later in a water bath at 37 degrees C. The sorted or isolated CD4+, CD8+ and CD8+ TEMRA cells reached a purity of at least 90%. The CDR3 sequence holds 15 residues, the cysteine and phenylalanine included. Only CDR3 DNA is held: 45 bases, read in frame from base 1. Here V drops 5 bases and J drops 3 bases, and the junction holds 7 bases not matched to any gene. Per the germline V gene, KGHSH is the CDR1 and LQKENI is the CDR2.

The TCR comes from a human donor with Susac syndrome. This chain joins TRBV18 to TRBJ1-5, and 7 bases in between align with TRBD1. Input material: CD4+ T cells from PBMCs. Here is the DNA: TGTGCCAGCTCAGGTGGGACAGACCTCAATCAGCCCCAGCATTTT. Its protein product is CASSGGTDLNQPQHF.